These 27 T cell receptor beta chains share one sample of origin, sequenced in a study of human T cells and chemical hapten exposure. TCRdb analysed the RACE reads with MiXCR anew, one entry per CDR3 protein. The table includes fewer than 130,000 distinct CDR3 sequences, 9.5% to 11% detected once. Time point denoted: patch test 1, 2 weeks after DPC sensitization. Treatment given: therapeutic diphenylcyclopropenone sensitization with weekly scalp DPC. The sample here was whole blood, taken in connection with sensitization to the hapten diphenylcyclopropenone (DPC). These receptors were obtained from a middle-aged woman with alopecia areata. Some clones in this sample may be carry-over from other donors' samples.

This clonotype has ten or more counts. The chain employs TRBV20-1 and TRBJ2-1, with unresolved D. The CDR3 spans 16 residues. The germline V gene has CDR1 DFQATT and CDR2 SNEGSKA (reference sequence). The V gene lost 6 bases and the J gene lost 2 bases, with 20 bases spanning the gap. CDR3 in amino acids: CSAPVVGLTTYNEQFF. CDR3 coding DNA: TGCAGTGCACCGGTGGTCGGGTTAACCACCTACAATGAGCAGTTCTTC.

This clonotype occurred a few times. This chain links TRBV7-2 with TRBJ1-1, with a possible D match to TRBD1 (5 bases). V was trimmed by 5 bases and J by 3 bases, leaving 19 bases between them. CDR3 length equals 16 residues. In germline, CDR1 is SGHTA, CDR2 FQGNSA. CDR3 in DNA: TGTGCCAGCAGCCCAAGGCCAGGGTTACGGGACACTGAAGCTTTCTTT. It codes for CASSPRPGLRDTEAFF.

The chain uses TRBV19 and TRBJ2-2, with 12 bases aligning to TRBD2. The CDR3 length is 15 residues. CDR1 is LNHDA, CDR2 SQIVND, per germline (reference sequence). V lost 7 bases, J lost 6 bases, and 6 bases stayed unmatched. CDR3 in DNA: TGTGCCAGTAACCTAGCGGGAGGGGTGTCCGGGGAGCTGTTTTTT. Translated, it gives CASNLAGGVSGELFF.

This clonotype was counted ten times or more. The chain carries TRBV12-3 or TRBV12-4 and TRBJ2-2, with TRBD1 as a possible D gene (5 bases). The CDR3 length is 15 residues. The V end lost 4 bases, the J end lost 6 bases, and 15 bases lay between the germline ends. The CDR3 DNA reads TGTGCCAGCAGTTCTAGACAGCCGGGTTCCGGGGAGCTGTTTTTT. Amino acid sequence: CASSSRQPGSGELFF.

This clonotype occurred a few times. The chain is built from TRBV5-6 and TRBJ1-5; D unresolved. The CDR3 is 13 amino acids. Looked up from germline, CDR1 is SGHDT and CDR2 is YYEEEE. Trimming stripped 1 base from V and 7 bases from J, with 9 bases between. CDR3 in DNA: TGTGCCAGCAGCTTGTCCGGCCGACAGCCCCAGCATTTT. The encoded protein is CASSLSGRQPQHF.

The rearrangement uses TRBV5-4 and TRBJ2-5; D remains unclear. This CDR3 is built from 15 residues. Germline V CDR1 and CDR2: SGHNT, YYREEE (reference sequence). V was cut by 0 bases and J by 1 base, with 10 bases left in between. The CDR3 region is CASSLVRAGQETQYF. The CDR3 DNA sequence: TGTGCCAGCAGCTTGGTAAGGGCCGGCCAAGAGACCCAGTACTTC.

The genes are TRBV11-2 and TRBJ2-1; D is perhaps TRBD2 (5 bases). V was pared by 3 bases and J by 5 bases, with 14 bases between. Germline CDR1 reads SGHAT; CDR2 reads FQNNGV. This CDR3 has 15 residues. CDR3 bases: TGTGCCAGCAGCTTGCGCCGGACTCCTAACAATGAGCAGTTCTTC. It encodes CASSLRRTPNNEQFF.

This clonotype was counted between two and nine times. This sequence joins TRBV7-2 and TRBJ2-3; D is unresolved. Germline values: CDR1 SGHTA, CDR2 FQGNSA. The length of the CDR3 is 14 residues. Trimming removed 2 bases from V and 2 bases from J, with 8 bases in between. The CDR3 reads CASSLTRATDTQYF. CDR3 nucleotides: TGTGCCAGCAGCTTAACCCGGGCCACAGATACGCAGTATTTT.

This clonotype showed up many times. The chain links TRBV10-2 to TRBJ1-6; D is uncertain. V lost 6 bases and J 8 bases, leaving 8 bases between the germline ends. Germline V gene lookup returns CDR1 WSHSY and CDR2 SAAADI. This CDR3 has 12 amino acids. CDR3 loop: CASSVGDSPLHF. CDR3 nucleotides: TGCGCCAGCAGCGTCGGAGATTCACCCCTCCACTTT.

This clonotype was detected only a few times. This sequence joins TRBV5-1 and TRBJ1-2; unclear D gene. Trimming cost V 1 base and J 0 bases, with 10 bases left between them. The CDR3 contains 15 residues. Per the germline V gene, CDR1 is SGHRS and CDR2 is YFSETQ. The CDR3 reads CASSLKPSANYGYTF. CDR3 nucleotides: TGCGCCAGCAGCTTGAAACCTTCCGCTAACTATGGCTACACCTTC.

This clonotype was seen at least ten times. The chain recombines TRBV6-2 or TRBV6-3 with TRBJ2-6, with D possibly TRBD1 on 6 matching bases. Germline V CDR1 and CDR2: MNHEY, SVGEGT. This CDR3 spans 17 amino acids. Trimming shortened V by 3 bases and J by 0 bases, and 12 bases separated the two germline ends. The CDR3 nucleotides read TGTGCCAGCAGTTATTGGGACACCCACTCTGGGGCCAACGTCCTGACTTTC. Translated: CASSYWDTHSGANVLTF.

In this sample, this clonotype turned up once. The chain recombines TRBV11-2 with TRBJ2-7; 9 positions agree with TRBD2. The CDR3 totals 14 residues. With 5 bases clipped from V and 6 bases from J, the junction kept 8 bases outside the gene matches. Germline V gives CDR1 SGHAT, CDR2 FQNNGV. In DNA form, the CDR3 reads TGTGCCAGCAGCCCAGAGGGACTAGCTGGCGAGCAGTACTTC. Encoded protein: CASSPEGLAGEQYF. Based on the CDR3 plus reference TRBV11-2 and TRBJ2-7, the full variable domain is EAGVAQSPRYKIIEKRQSVAFWCNPISGHATLYWYQQILGQGPKLLIQFQNNGVVDDSQLPKDRFSAERLKGVDSTLKIQPAKLEDSAVYLCASSPEGLAGEQYFGPGTRLTVT.

In this sample, this clonotype turned up a few times. This chain uses TRBV20-1 with TRBJ2-7, with a weak D call TRBD1 (6 bases). V was clipped by 0 bases and J by 5 bases, with 14 bases between them. The CDR3 loop spans 14 amino acids. Looked up from germline, CDR1 is DFQATT and CDR2 is SNEGSKA (reference sequence). CDR3 in amino acids: CSAREGAFVHEQYF. For the CDR3, the DNA is TGCAGTGCTAGAGAGGGGGCTTTCGTCCACGAGCAGTACTTC.

This clonotype has a count of ten or more. The genes are TRBV11-2 and TRBJ2-5, with 8 positions matching TRBD2. The germline CDR1 and CDR2 sequences are SGHAT and FQNNGV. The junction had 11 bases not matched to a gene; V was cut back by 5 bases and J by 3 bases. CDR3 length: 16 residues. CDR3 sequence: CASSPRGSGTKETQYF. The CDR3 bases are TGTGCCAGCAGCCCCCGGGGTAGCGGGACCAAAGAGACCCAGTACTTC.

This clonotype has ten or more counts. The rearrangement joins TRBV11-2 to TRBJ2-3; D tentatively fits TRBD1 or TRBD2 (6 bases each). Germline V gene lookup returns CDR1 SGHAT and CDR2 FQNNGV. V lost 1 base to trimming and J lost 1 base, with 9 bases between them. The CDR3 totals 15 residues. CDR3 loop: CASSLAGARTDTQYF. The CDR3 DNA follows: TGTGCCAGCAGCTTAGCGGGGGCCCGCACAGATACGCAGTATTTT.

This clonotype has just a few counts. The V gene is TRBV20-1, the J gene TRBJ1-5, with a possible D match to TRBD1 (6 bases). V was clipped by 6 bases and J by 3 bases, with 12 bases between them. This CDR3 has 13 residues. Germline-derived CDR1 and CDR2 are DFQATT and SNEGSKA (reference sequence). The CDR3 here is CSAADSNNQPQHF. The CDR3 coding sequence is TGCAGTGCCGCGGACAGCAACAATCAGCCCCAGCATTTT.

This clonotype was observed at least ten times. This chain links TRBV7-3 with TRBJ2-3, with D possibly TRBD2 on 6 matching bases. CDR3 length equals 15 residues. Trimming pared 0 bases from V and 3 bases from J, leaving 10 bases between. Germline CDR1 and CDR2: SGHTA and FQGTGA. The CDR3, as DNA: TGTGCCAGCAGCTTAACGCGGGAATTGACAGATACGCAGTATTTT. It translates to CASSLTRELTDTQYF.

The chain uses TRBV3-1 and TRBJ1-2, with D unclear. The CDR3 runs to 12 residues. Germline assignment: CDR1 LGHDT and CDR2 YNNKEL (reference sequence). V lost 4 bases, J lost 5 bases, and 8 bases lay in between. CDR3 sequence (DNA): TGTGCCAGCAGCCCCGGCAGATATGGCTACACCTTC. Protein product: CASSPGRYGYTF. The full variable domain, completed using reference TRBV3-1 and TRBJ1-2, is DTAVSQTPKYLVTQMGNDKSIKCEQNLGHDTMYWYKQDSKKFLKIMFSYNNKELIINETVPNRFSPKSPDKAHLNLHINSLELGDSAVYFCASSPGRYGYTFGSGTRLTVV.

The genes are TRBV12-3 or TRBV12-4 and TRBJ2-3, with 7 bases lining up with TRBD2. The V gene end was trimmed by 7 bases and the J gene end by 2 bases; junction bases not matched to a gene: 15. The CDR3 is 17 residues long. The CDR3 DNA is TGTGCCAGCACCCACCCTCGGGGACGGGGGGTCACAGATACGCAGTATTTT. As protein: CASTHPRGRGVTDTQYF.

This clonotype was found many times. The chain couples TRBV7-8 to TRBJ2-7; 10 bases are shared with TRBD1. From germline, CDR1 is SGHVS and CDR2 FQNEAQ. The CDR3 is 17 residues long. V gave up 5 bases and J gave up 6 bases; unmatched junction bases: 16. For the CDR3, the DNA is TGTGCCAGCAGCCCGGACTACCGGGACAGGGGACGGGGCGAGCAGTACTTC. It specifies CASSPDYRDRGRGEQYF.

This clonotype was detected a few times. The chain links TRBV29-1 to TRBJ1-1, with 10 bases aligning to TRBD1. The CDR3 sequence is 12 residues long. CDR1 is SQVTM and CDR2 is ANQGSEA in the germline V gene. V lost 4 bases, J lost 11 bases, and 7 bases stayed unmatched. CDR3 sequence reads: CSVGFRDRGAFF. The CDR3 coding sequence is TGCAGCGTTGGTTTCCGGGACAGGGGCGCTTTCTTT.

This clonotype was recorded many times. The rearrangement joins TRBV10-3 to TRBJ2-5, with D possibly TRBD2 on 6 matching bases. This CDR3 comprises 14 residues. Germline-derived CDR1 and CDR2 are ENHRY and SYGVKD. The V gene lost 2 bases and the J gene lost 5 bases, with 12 bases spanning the gap. This chain's CDR3 is CAISEGGPAETQYF. CDR3 in DNA: TGTGCCATCAGTGAGGGAGGGCCCGCCGAGACCCAGTACTTC.

This clonotype was recorded at least ten times. V and J are TRBV5-5 and TRBJ1-2; 9 positions agree with TRBD1. The J segment lost 5 bases and the V segment lost 4 bases, leaving 3 bases of the junction unmatched. This CDR3 contains 13 residues. Germline CDR1 is SGHKS and CDR2 is YYEKEE (reference sequence). The CDR3 nucleotides are TGTGCCAGCAGCCACGACAGGGGGTATGGCTACACCTTC. Amino acid sequence: CASSHDRGYGYTF.

This clonotype appeared a few times. The genes are TRBV10-3 and TRBJ1-5; TRBD1 aligns across 7 bases. This CDR3 contains 15 residues. V shed 3 bases and J 3 bases; nucleotides not matched to a gene: 5. The V gene's germline CDR1 is ENHRY and CDR2 SYGVKD. CDR3 in amino acids: CAISELGGVNQPQHF. In DNA, the CDR3 is TGTGCCATCAGTGAATTAGGGGGCGTCAATCAGCCCCAGCATTTT.

This clonotype was seen repeatedly, ten times or more. The rearrangement links TRBV28 to TRBJ1-2; 11 nucleotides agree with TRBD1. The CDR3 has 19 amino acids. CDR1 MDHEN and CDR2 SYDVKM come from the germline V gene. V shed 0 bases, J shed 4 bases, and the junction held 13 bases outside the gene matches. The CDR3 DNA is TGTGCCAGCAGTTTATGGACCGGGACAGGGGGACCAATAGGCTATGGCTACACCTTC. It is translated as CASSLWTGTGGPIGYGYTF.

There are a few counts of this clonotype. The chain employs TRBV5-6 and TRBJ2-7; 8 bases fit TRBD2. The CDR3 covers 14 residues. The J segment lost 2 bases and the V segment lost 7 bases, leaving 8 bases of the junction unmatched. Germline V gene sequence: CDR1 SGHDT, CDR2 YYEEEE. The CDR3 spells CASWRTSITYEQYF. The CDR3 nucleotides read TGTGCCAGCTGGAGGACTAGCATAACCTACGAGCAGTACTTC.

Ten or more counts support this clonotype. The chain carries TRBV6-2 or TRBV6-3 and TRBJ1-2; TRBD1 aligns across 7 bases. CDR3 length equals 14 residues. V shed 5 bases, J shed 6 bases, and the junction held 9 bases outside the gene matches. Per the germline V gene, CDR1 is MNHEY and CDR2 is SVGEGT. The CDR3 region has the DNA TGTGCCAGCAGTGGTACAGGGGCCTCGGATGGCTACACCTTC. Translating gives CASSGTGASDGYTF.